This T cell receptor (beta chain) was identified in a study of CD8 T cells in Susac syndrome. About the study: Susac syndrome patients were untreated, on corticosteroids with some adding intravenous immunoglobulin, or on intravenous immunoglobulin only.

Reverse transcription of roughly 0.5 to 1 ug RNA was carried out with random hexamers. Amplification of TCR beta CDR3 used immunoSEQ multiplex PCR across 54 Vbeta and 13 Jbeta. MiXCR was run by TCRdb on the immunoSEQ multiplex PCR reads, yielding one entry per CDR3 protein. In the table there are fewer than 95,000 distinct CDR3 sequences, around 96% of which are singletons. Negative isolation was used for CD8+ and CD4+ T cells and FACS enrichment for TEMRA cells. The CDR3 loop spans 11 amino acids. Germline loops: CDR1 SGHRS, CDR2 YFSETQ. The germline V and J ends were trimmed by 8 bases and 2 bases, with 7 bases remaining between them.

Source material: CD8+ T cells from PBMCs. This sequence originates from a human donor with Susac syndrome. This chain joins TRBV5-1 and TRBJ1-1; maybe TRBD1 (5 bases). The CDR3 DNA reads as TGCGCCAGGGGACCTAACACTGAAGCTTTCTTT. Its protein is CARGPNTEAFF.